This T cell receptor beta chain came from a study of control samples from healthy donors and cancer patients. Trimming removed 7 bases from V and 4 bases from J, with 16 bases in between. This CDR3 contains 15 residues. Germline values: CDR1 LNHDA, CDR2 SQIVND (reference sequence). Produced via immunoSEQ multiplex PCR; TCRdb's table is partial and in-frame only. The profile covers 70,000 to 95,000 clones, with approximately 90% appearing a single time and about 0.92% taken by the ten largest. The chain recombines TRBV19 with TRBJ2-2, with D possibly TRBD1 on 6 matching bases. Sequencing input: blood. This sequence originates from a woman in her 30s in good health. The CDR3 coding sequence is TGTGCCAGTAAGACCGGGACAAAATTCACCGGGGAGCTGTTTTTT. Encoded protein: CASKTGTKFTGELFF.